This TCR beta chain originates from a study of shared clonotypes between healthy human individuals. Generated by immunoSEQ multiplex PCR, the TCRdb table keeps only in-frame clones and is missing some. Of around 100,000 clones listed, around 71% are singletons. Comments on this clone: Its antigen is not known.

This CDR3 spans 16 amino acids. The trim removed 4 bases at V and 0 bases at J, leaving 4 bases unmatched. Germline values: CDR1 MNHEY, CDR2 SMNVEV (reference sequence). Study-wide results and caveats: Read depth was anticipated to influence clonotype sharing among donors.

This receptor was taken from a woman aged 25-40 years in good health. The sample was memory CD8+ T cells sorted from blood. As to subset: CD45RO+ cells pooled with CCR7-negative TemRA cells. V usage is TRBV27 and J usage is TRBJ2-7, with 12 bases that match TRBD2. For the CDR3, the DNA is TGTGCCAGCAGTTCAGGACTAGCGGGACACTCCTACGAGCAGTACTTC. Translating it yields CASSSGLAGHSYEQYF.